A selection of T cell receptor beta chains follows, all from one sample in a study of T cell responses to AZD1222 COVID-19 vaccine. The protocol was immunoSEQ multiplex PCR, while the TCRdb copy is restricted to in-frame clones and leaves out a portion. The sample shows some 92,000 clones, approximately 90% of them seen only once. Material: peripheral blood, obtained on day 0 of MenACWY control vaccination. The receptors stem from an adult in good health. CDR3s include the opening cysteine and the closing phenylalanine or tryptophan.

v_call	cdr3_aa
TRBV18	CASSDPTNEKLFF
TRBV6-5	CASSYEGGGTGELFF
TRBV7-6	CASSSSGTGYTF
TRBV6-2/TRBV6-3	CASRPGVTEAFF
TRBV6-5	CASTLGQETPLHF
TRBV5-4	CASSLGGRETQYF
TRBV6-6	CASSSRGRADEQYF
TRBV28	CASSLSSDQTYEQYF
TRBV9	CASSLDGYSNQPQHF
TRBV5-6	CASSSQGYSNQPQHF
TRBV3-1/TRBV3-2	CASGHGQNTGELFF
TRBV15	CATSRERLLEQYF
TRBV2	CASSELGNSPLHF
TRBV25-1	CASSEVGALGNTIYF
TRBV5-1	CASSLEVDGYTF
TRBV19	CASSLLGTGTSGGSSYEQYF
TRBV18	CASSRTGGNTEAFF
TRBV2	CASSEEGMERGPKFF
TRBV7-8	CASSLTQGNYTF
TRBV19	CASSIGQGEKLFF
TRBV7-2	CASSMPVRDRFQPQHF
TRBV14	CASSQTGLAKNIQYF
TRBV18	CASSLSRDNEQFF
TRBV5-5	CASSLEGAGTEAFF
TRBV6-5	CASRPRGTEAFF
TRBV7-9	CASSLGPDPGISPLHF
TRBV4-3	CASSQEWRQLRGEQFF
TRBV28	CASSPDRGLNEKLFF
TRBV18	CASSPPSDTYEQYF